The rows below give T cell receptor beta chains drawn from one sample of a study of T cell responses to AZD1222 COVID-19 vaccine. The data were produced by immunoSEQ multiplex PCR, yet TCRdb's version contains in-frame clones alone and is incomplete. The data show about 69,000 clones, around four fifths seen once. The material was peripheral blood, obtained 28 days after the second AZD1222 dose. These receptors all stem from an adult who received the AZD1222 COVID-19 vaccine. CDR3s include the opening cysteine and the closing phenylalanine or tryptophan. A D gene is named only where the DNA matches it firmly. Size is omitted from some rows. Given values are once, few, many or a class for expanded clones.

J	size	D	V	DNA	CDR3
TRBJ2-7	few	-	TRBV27	TGTGCCAGCAGTCCCCGACTGGGGGGGGGCACAATCTCCTACGAGCAGTACTTC	CASSPRLGGGTISYEQYF
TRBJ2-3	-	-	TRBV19	TGTGCCAGTAGTATCACAGATACGCAGTATTTT	CASSITDTQYF
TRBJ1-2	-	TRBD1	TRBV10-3	TGTGCCATCAGTGAGTCGGTACAAACAGGGGGCATCGGCTATGGCTACACCTTC	CAISESVQTGGIGYGYTF
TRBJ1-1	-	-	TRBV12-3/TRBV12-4	TGTGCCACTAGGTGGAACACTGAAGCTTTCTTT	CATRWNTEAFF
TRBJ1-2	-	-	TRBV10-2	TGCGCCAGCACCGGGACCGGATATAACTATGGCTACACCTTC	CASTGTGYNYGYTF
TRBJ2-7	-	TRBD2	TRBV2	TGTGCCAGCAAGGGACTAGAGGACGAGCAGTACTTC	CASKGLEDEQYF
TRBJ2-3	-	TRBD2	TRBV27	TGTGCCAGCAGTTTATCGTTACTAGCGGGGGGATTTGGCACAGATACGCAGTATTTT	CASSLSLLAGGFGTDTQYF
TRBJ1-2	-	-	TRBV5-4	TGTGCCAGCAGCTTAGCATCGGGTAACGGCTACACCTTC	CASSLASGNGYTF
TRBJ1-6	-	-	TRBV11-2	TGTGCCAGCAGCTTAATCCAGGAATCCTCGCCCCTCCACTTT	CASSLIQESSPLHF
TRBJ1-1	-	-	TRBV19	TGTGCCAGTAGTCCCTCGACAAGAGGGAACACTGAAGCTTTCTTT	CASSPSTRGNTEAFF
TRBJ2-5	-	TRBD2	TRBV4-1	TGCGCCAGCAGCCAAGGAAAAGCGGGAGCAGAGACCCAGTACTTC	CASSQGKAGAETQYF
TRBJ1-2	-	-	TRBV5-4	TGTGCCAGCAGCTTGGGTAGAAGGGGTTTGGACTATGGCTACACCTTC	CASSLGRRGLDYGYTF
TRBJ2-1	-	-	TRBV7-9	TGTGCCAGCAGCCTAGTTGTGGGGGGTGAGCAGTTCTTC	CASSLVVGGEQFF
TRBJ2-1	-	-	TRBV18	TGTGCCAGCTCACCAAAAGATGAGCAGTTCTTC	CASSPKDEQFF
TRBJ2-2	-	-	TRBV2	TGTGCCAGCTCCGCGAACACCGGGGAGCTGTTTTTT	CASSANTGELFF
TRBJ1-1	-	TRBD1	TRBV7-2	TGTGCCAGCAGCTTATGGGACAGGGGCGGATCGGCTTTCTTT	CASSLWDRGGSAFF
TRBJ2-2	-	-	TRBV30	TGTGCCTGGAGTGTAAGGGACGGATACACCGGGGAGCTGTTTTTT	CAWSVRDGYTGELFF
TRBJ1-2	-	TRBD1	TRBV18	TGTGCCAGCTCACTCGACAGGGTCCGGGGTGGCTACACCTTC	CASSLDRVRGGYTF
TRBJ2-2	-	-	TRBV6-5	TGTGCCAGCAGGTGGGGAACGAACACCGGGGAGCTGTTTTTT	CASRWGTNTGELFF
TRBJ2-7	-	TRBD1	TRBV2	TGTGCCAGCAGTGGACAGGGTATATCCTACGAGCAGTACTTC	CASSGQGISYEQYF
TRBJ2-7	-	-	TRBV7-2	TGTGCCAGCAGCTTAGTTGTTAGCGGCTCCTACGAGCAGTACTTC	CASSLVVSGSYEQYF
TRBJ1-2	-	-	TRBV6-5	TGTGCCAGCAGGCGGGCGCCCTATGGCTACACCTTC	CASRRAPYGYTF
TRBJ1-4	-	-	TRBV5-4	TGTGCCAGCAGCTTTTCAGGGAGGACTAATGAAAAACTGTTTTTT	CASSFSGRTNEKLFF
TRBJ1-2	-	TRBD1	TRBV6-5	TGTGCCAGCAGTCGAGGGGGCGGTTATGGCTACACCTTC	CASSRGGGYGYTF
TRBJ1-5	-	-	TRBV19	TGTGCCACCAAATCTGGCAATACCTATAGCAATCAGCCCCAGCATTTT	CATKSGNTYSNQPQHF
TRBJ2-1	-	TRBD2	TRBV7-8	TGTGCCAGCAGCCCGGGGGGAGAGCCATTTAATGAGCAGTTCTTC	CASSPGGEPFNEQFF
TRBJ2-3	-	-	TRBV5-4	TGTGCCAGCAGCGGACCGGGACCTAGCACAGATACGCAGTATTTT	CASSGPGPSTDTQYF
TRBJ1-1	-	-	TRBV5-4	TGTGCCAGCAGCCCCAGAGGGCGGGGTGAAGCTTTCTTT	CASSPRGRGEAFF
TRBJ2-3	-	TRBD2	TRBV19	TGTGCCAGTAGCCTTACTAGCGGGGGGGGCTCTAGCACAGATACGCAGTATTTT	CASSLTSGGGSSTDTQYF
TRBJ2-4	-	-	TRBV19	TGTGCCAGTAGTATGGCCCCCATGGGTAACATTCAGTACTTC	CASSMAPMGNIQYF
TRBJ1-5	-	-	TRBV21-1	TGTGCCAGCAGCAAAACCCGTCGGGGTTGTGGCAATCAGCCCCAGCATTTT	CASSKTRRGCGNQPQHF
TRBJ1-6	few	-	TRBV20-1	TGCAGTGCTAGTGTTTCAGGAAACTATAATTCACCCCTCCACTTT	CSASVSGNYNSPLHF
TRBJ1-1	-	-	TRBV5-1	TGCGCCAGCAGCTTGGGTAACGGGGACACTGAAGCTTTCTTT	CASSLGNGDTEAFF
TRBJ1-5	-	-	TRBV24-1	TGTGCCACCAGTGAGCGGCAGGGCCAGCCCCAGCATTTT	CATSERQGQPQHF
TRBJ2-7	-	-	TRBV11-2	TGTGCCAGCAGCTCGTCACGGGCCAAAATGGGGGGGCAGTACTTC	CASSSSRAKMGGQYF
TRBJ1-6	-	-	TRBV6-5	TGTGCCAGCAGTCCGAATAATTCACCCCTCCACTTT	CASSPNNSPLHF
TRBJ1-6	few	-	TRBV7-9	TGTGCCAGCAGCTCCCCGGGGCGCCGGAATTCACCCCTCCACTTT	CASSSPGRRNSPLHF
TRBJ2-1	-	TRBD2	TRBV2	TGTGCCAGCAGAACTAGCGGGGGCCTTGAGCAGTTCTTC	CASRTSGGLEQFF
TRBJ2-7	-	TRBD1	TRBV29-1	TGCAGCGTAAGGACAGGGAGCTCCTACGAGCAGTACTTC	CSVRTGSSYEQYF
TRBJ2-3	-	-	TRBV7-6	TGTGCCAGCAAATCTGGGGGGTTAAGCACAGATACGCAGTATTTT	CASKSGGLSTDTQYF
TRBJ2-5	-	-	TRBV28	TGTGCCAGCAGCCATAAAACTAACCGGCCAGGGGCGAGGGAGACCCAGTACTTC	CASSHKTNRPGARETQYF
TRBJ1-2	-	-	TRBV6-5	TGTGCCAGCAGTTACTCGGGTTCTACAGCTAACTATGGCTACACCTTC	CASSYSGSTANYGYTF
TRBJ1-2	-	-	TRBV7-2	TGTGCCAGCAGCCCCCCATGGGTTAACTATGGCTACACCTTC	CASSPPWVNYGYTF
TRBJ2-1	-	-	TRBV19	TGTGCCAGTAGTCCCCTTGTGGCGAGATACAATGAGCAGTTCTTC	CASSPLVARYNEQFF
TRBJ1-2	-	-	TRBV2	TGTGCCAGCAGTGTCGTGTTGAGGGGCCTGAGGGGCTACACCTTC	CASSVVLRGLRGYTF
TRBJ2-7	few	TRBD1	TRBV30	TGTGCCTGGAGCCCCAGGGGGCCTGGAGAGCAGTACTTC	CAWSPRGPGEQYF
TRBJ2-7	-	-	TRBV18	TGTGCCAGCTCACCGGGTTCGGGTAACCCCTACGAGCAGTACTTC	CASSPGSGNPYEQYF
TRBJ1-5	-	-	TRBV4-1	TGCGCCAGCAGCCACGTACTGGGGAGCAATCAGCCCCAGCATTTT	CASSHVLGSNQPQHF
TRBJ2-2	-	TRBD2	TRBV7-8	TGTGCCAGCAGCTTAGGACTAGCGGGGGGACGGAACACCGGGGAGCTGTTTTTT	CASSLGLAGGRNTGELFF
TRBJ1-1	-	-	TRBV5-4	TGTGCCAGCCGCTCAGGGTTAGGGAACACTGAAGCTTTCTTT	CASRSGLGNTEAFF
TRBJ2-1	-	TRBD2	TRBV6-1	TGTGCCAGCAGTGATTTGGCGGGGGGTTACAATGAGCAGTTCTTC	CASSDLAGGYNEQFF
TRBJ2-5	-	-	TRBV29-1	TGCAGCGTTGAACCATCCCTCCTGGAGACCCAGTACTTC	CSVEPSLLETQYF
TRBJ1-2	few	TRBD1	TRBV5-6	TGTGCCAGCAGCGCCGGGACAGGGGCCTATGGCTACACCTTC	CASSAGTGAYGYTF
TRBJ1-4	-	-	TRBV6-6	TGTGCCAGCAGCTCGCACCGAACTAATGAAAAACTGTTTTTT	CASSSHRTNEKLFF